Here is one T cell receptor beta chain with its context. It has no known antigen specificity. No per-base quality is available; no much larger clone lies one base away. The High Capacity cDNA Reverse Transcription Kit was used to reverse transcribe all of the isolated RNA, meaning that expressed TCRB transcripts were what got sequenced. Deep immunoSEQ sequencing was performed on naive, central memory and regulatory T cell samples, with an average of roughly 4 million total reads per sample. Sorted cells were lysed in RLT buffer, and RNA was extracted using DNase-treated RNeasy Micro or Mini kits according to cell number. To prevent cross-contamination, every cell subset was processed on its own, while patient and healthy donor samples were processed together. The immunoSEQ multiplex PCR was used to amplify TCRB sequences from cDNA, yielding 87-bp fragments that span the CDR3 region. Amplicons were sequenced on the Illumina HiSeq platform. The published analysis was carried out like this. Synthetic template baselines were used to correct PCR bias computationally, reads within Hamming distance 2 were collapsed together, and singletons that could not be merged were discarded. Reads were aligned to IMGT to assign V, D and J genes, CDR3 length, and insertions or deletions at six rearrangement sites. Within each subset, clonotype counts were normalized to sorted cell number, after which true diversity and Gini coefficients were computed with the tcR R package. The overlap coefficient, calculated on TCRB nucleotide sequences, was used to measure repertoire sharing. Out-of-frame TCRB sequences from naive cells were analyzed to stand in for the pre-selection repertoire. TCRdb mirrors the immuneACCESS table, restricted to in-frame sequences. Some clones are absent from its copies; in checked studies, under half trace to an unresolved V gene, and the reason for the others is unknown. V and J calls and clone size come straight from that table; D and trimming were deduced from the DNA. This sample holds some 900,000 clones; roughly 15% were observed only once. The ten most abundant clones make up 0.023% of the sample.

Each donor gave one peripheral blood draw, approximately 100 mL on average, collected into heparinised tubes. A BD FACSAria II was used to sort naive, central memory, regulatory and stem cell-like memory CD4+ T cells with a panel that included CD45RO, CCR7, CD25, CD127, CD95 and CD27. Purity was above 98% for every sorted population. PBMCs were isolated right away by Lymphoprep density gradient centrifugation and were stained directly, without culture. Samples were stained and sorted in pairs, with one healthy donor and one patient per experiment, so that batch effects were minimized. The data derive from a study of beta chain features in type 1 diabetes listed by TCRdb under 2018. Context from the whole study: Patients and healthy donors did not differ in mean age, gender distribution, total cell number or subset yield. The study compared the TCRB repertoires of sorted circulating CD4+ T cell subsets in recently diagnosed type 1 diabetes patients with those in matched healthy donors. Regulatory and stem cell-like memory subsets were isolated from only 8 patients and roughly eight healthy donors, whereas naive and central memory subsets came from all 30 or so donors. A total of around 100 million sorted cells were examined across all samples, and RNA yield correlated strongly with the number of cells per subset. General findings and caveats noted by the study authors: In all four CD4+ subsets, TCRB CDR3 length was moderately but significantly shorter in type 1 diabetes patients. Naive, central memory and regulatory TCRB repertoires appeared more similar among patients than among healthy donors. At VDJ recombination sites, type 1 diabetes patients had fewer insertions and more deleted nucleotides, which implies abnormalities in thymic rearrangement. Because cDNA rather than genomic DNA was sequenced, highly expressing activated cells could have been over-represented, although no difference in activation and CD3 levels was found between groups. PCR might favor shorter templates, but patient and control samples were amplified and corrected together, so any skew would affect both groups equally. Because small numbers of individuals were included in the HLA sub-analyses, any influence of HLA type on TCRB rearrangement was left unresolved.

CDR3 length: 14 amino acids, cysteine to phenylalanine. Only the CDR3 DNA stays, 42 bases, in frame from base 1. The germline V gene provides CDR1 SGHTA and CDR2 FQGNSA. Trimming removed 5 bases from V and 0 bases from J, leaving 8 bases between the germline ends. Sequencing was carried out using naive CD4+ T cells from blood. The label giving this sample's cell subset or site can be read as: true naive CD4+ T cells. The source is a young woman in good health. This chain is built from TRBV7-2 and TRBJ1-5, with no D gene named confidently. The nucleotide sequence is TGTGCCAGCAGCCCCACTTATAGCAATCAGCCCCAGCATTTT. It encodes CASSPTYSNQPQHF.